This T cell receptor (beta chain) was captured in a study of blood T cell repertoires in COVID-19. The length of the CDR3 is 12 residues. V was shortened by 3 bases and J by 5 bases, with 5 bases between the two germline ends. Only in-frame clones appear in the TCRdb table, and some are missing; sequencing was by immunoSEQ multiplex PCR. The top ten clones hold under 2.5% of a sample with about 300,000 clones, 75% to 90% of them seen once. The V gene is TRBV12-3 or TRBV12-4, the J gene TRBJ2-1; D gene ambiguous. The clonotype originates from a man aged 30 to 45 who had recovered from COVID-19. Sequenced material: PBMCs or T cells enriched from blood (not recorded which). CDR3 bases: TGTGCCAGCAGTTTCAGGAACAATGAGCAGTTCTTC. It is translated as CASSFRNNEQFF.